This note documents a single T cell receptor beta chain sequence. This specimen comes from a study of T cell responses to AZD1222 COVID-19 vaccine. For the study at large: Second-dose groups at about 4 or about 12 weeks were pooled.

With 3 bases clipped from V and 5 bases from J, the junction kept 19 bases outside the gene matches. Germline assignment: CDR1 MDHEN and CDR2 SYDVKM. CDR3 length: 20 residues. Some clones are missing from TCRdb's copy, which holds only in-frame ones; the method was immunoSEQ multiplex PCR. The table lists more than 100,000 clones, 80% to 90% of them singletons. Specimen: peripheral blood, collected on day 0 of AZD1222 vaccination. The TCR originated in an adult in good health. The chain has TRBV28 and TRBJ2-5; 12 bases are shared with TRBD1. CDR3: CASSFWGQGASGRAQETQYF. The CDR3 DNA reads as TGTGCCAGCAGTTTTTGGGGACAGGGGGCCAGCGGGAGGGCCCAGGAGACCCAGTACTTC.